These T cell receptor beta chains were read from a single sample in a study of blood T cell dynamics during melanoma immunotherapy. The method was immunoSEQ multiplex PCR; TCRdb's version includes in-frame clones alone and lacks a portion of them. The sample lists more than 9,000 clones, 80% to 90% occurring once. This specimen consisted of blood, obtained from a patient treated with checkpoint blockade. The receptors were sampled from a human donor with melanoma. The CDR3 runs from the conserved cysteine through the conserved F or W. The order of the fields is V gene, D gene, clone size, J gene, CDR3 protein, CDR3 DNA. D genes are given only for firm matches. Only some rows state a clone size, as once, few, many or a class for expanded clones.

v_call: TRBV7-2; d_call: TRBD1; clone_size: .; j_call: TRBJ2-1; cdr3_aa: CASSVGQGDNEQFF; cdr3_nt: TGTGCCAGCAGCGTGGGACAGGGGGACAATGAGCAGTTCTTC
v_call: TRBV14; d_call: .; clone_size: few; j_call: TRBJ2-5; cdr3_aa: CASSQSTGRQETQYF; cdr3_nt: TGTGCCAGCAGCCAATCGACGGGGCGCCAAGAGACCCAGTACTTC
v_call: TRBV4-1; d_call: TRBD2; clone_size: once; j_call: TRBJ2-1; cdr3_aa: CASSPRTSGANNEQFF; cdr3_nt: TGCGCCAGCAGCCCCCGGACTAGCGGGGCGAACAATGAGCAGTTCTTC
v_call: TRBV19; d_call: .; clone_size: .; j_call: TRBJ1-2; cdr3_aa: CASSFRDTSSGGYTF; cdr3_nt: TGTGCCAGTAGCTTCCGGGACACCAGTTCGGGTGGCTACACCTTC
v_call: TRBV19; d_call: .; clone_size: .; j_call: TRBJ2-3; cdr3_aa: CASSIGYGGETTDTQYF; cdr3_nt: TGTGCCAGTAGTATTGGGTATGGCGGGGAGACCACAGATACGCAGTATTTT
v_call: TRBV7-2; d_call: TRBD1; clone_size: .; j_call: TRBJ2-4; cdr3_aa: CASSPRDRGHNIQYF; cdr3_nt: TGTGCCAGCAGCCCCCGAGACAGGGGGCATAACATTCAGTACTTC
v_call: TRBV7-2; d_call: .; clone_size: .; j_call: TRBJ1-2; cdr3_aa: CASSLAGGTQVGYGYTF; cdr3_nt: TGTGCCAGCAGCTTAGCTGGAGGGACCCAGGTGGGCTATGGCTACACCTTC
v_call: TRBV4-1; d_call: .; clone_size: .; j_call: TRBJ2-2; cdr3_aa: CASSNSQGTTGELFF; cdr3_nt: TGCGCCAGCAGCAATAGTCAGGGGACCACCGGGGAGCTGTTTTTT
v_call: TRBV2; d_call: .; clone_size: .; j_call: TRBJ2-1; cdr3_aa: CASREVMDEQFF; cdr3_nt: TGTGCCAGCAGAGAGGTCATGGATGAGCAGTTCTTC
v_call: TRBV4-2; d_call: .; clone_size: .; j_call: TRBJ2-1; cdr3_aa: CASSQGDIANPNEQFF; cdr3_nt: TGTGCCAGCAGCCAGGGGGACATTGCAAACCCCAATGAGCAGTTCTTC
v_call: TRBV25-1; d_call: .; clone_size: .; j_call: TRBJ1-5; cdr3_aa: CASSDFPRGGNQPQHF; cdr3_nt: TGTGCCAGCAGTGATTTCCCCAGGGGAGGCAATCAGCCCCAGCATTTT
v_call: TRBV7-2; d_call: .; clone_size: once; j_call: TRBJ2-5; cdr3_aa: CASSENPGGRTQYF; cdr3_nt: TGTGCCAGCAGTGAGAACCCCGGGGGAAGGACCCAGTACTTC
v_call: TRBV2; d_call: .; clone_size: .; j_call: TRBJ2-1; cdr3_aa: CASSIDRLPYNEQFF; cdr3_nt: TGTGCCAGCAGTATAGACAGGTTGCCGTACAATGAGCAGTTCTTC